Presented here are 4 T cell receptor beta chains from one specimen sequenced in a study of shared clonotypes between healthy human individuals. Profiling relied on immunoSEQ multiplex PCR, and the TCRdb table lists in-frame clones only, not all of them. The sample comprises over a million clones, just under 99% of which are singletons, and roughly 0.36% rests with the top ten. The sequencing sample was made of naive CD4+ T cells sorted from blood. Regarding subset: CD45RA+ positively selected. The origin of the receptors is a man younger than 45 in good health.

With respect to this clone: The same CDR3 can be traced to other DNA sequences in this sample. The J gene is TRBJ2-1, the V gene TRBV5-4; 7 bases map to TRBD2. CDR1 SGHNT and CDR2 YYREEE come from the germline V gene (reference sequence). V shed 2 bases and J 5 bases; nucleotides not matched to a gene: 4. This CDR3 region has 14 residues. In DNA form, the CDR3 reads TGTGCCAGCAGCTTACCCGGGACTAACAATGAGCAGTTCTTC. Its protein product is CASSLPGTNNEQFF.

The chain links TRBV28 to TRBJ2-6, with a tentative D call TRBD1 (5 bases). Germline V gives CDR1 MDHEN, CDR2 SYDVKM. The CDR3 is made up of 16 amino acids. V dropped 5 bases and J dropped 0 bases, with 11 bases sitting between them. The CDR3 is CASSVTVPSGANVLTF. CDR3 sequence (DNA): TGTGCCAGCAGTGTGACAGTGCCCTCTGGGGCCAACGTCCTGACTTTC.

This clone appeared a single time. CDR3 sequence: CATSKSGQNEAFF. The DNA for the CDR3 is TGTGCCACCAGCAAATCGGGACAGAATGAAGCTTTCTTT. The chain couples TRBV15 to TRBJ1-1; TRBD1 matches at 7 bases. The germline CDR1 and CDR2 sequences are LNHNV and YYDKDF (reference sequence). After removal of 4 bases from V and 7 bases from J, the junction contained 6 bases not matched to a gene. The CDR3 has 13 amino acids.

V usage is TRBV4-1 and J usage is TRBJ2-1, with 11 bases aligning to TRBD2. This CDR3 spans 16 amino acids. V was pared by 2 bases and J by 6 bases, with 6 bases of the junction left unmatched. Germline loops: CDR1 MGHRA, CDR2 YSYEKL. The CDR3 DNA reads as TGCGCCAGCAGCCAACCGACTAGCGGGAAACGCAATGAGCAGTTCTTC. It codes for CASSQPTSGKRNEQFF.